This TCR beta chain was found in a study of blood T cell repertoires in COVID-19. Study context: Samples of COVID-19 (acute and convalescent) were obtained from the United States, Italy and Spain.

Trimming took off 1 base at V and 3 bases at J, with 10 bases between the two ends. The CDR3 spans 14 residues. The germline CDR1 and CDR2 sequences are MNHNS and SASEGT. The count of this clone is one. Original data processing: Reference gene primer amplification yielded estimated nucleated cell counts. Assay: immunoSEQ multiplex PCR; the TCRdb copy retains only in-frame clones and omits some. The DNA was the basis for D and trimming; V, J and clone size are from that table. This repertoire shows some 150,000 clones, around 84% found once; its top ten account for about 2.5%. The gene calls are TRBV6-1 and TRBJ2-7; a weak D match, TRBD1 (5 bases). Sequencing input: peripheral blood. This receptor was taken from a human donor with acute or convalescent COVID-19. The donor label of this sample is uncertain. The DNA of the CDR3 is TGTGCCAGCAGTGAAGGGGTCAGGGTCTACGAGCAGTACTTC. Translating it yields CASSEGVRVYEQYF.